This entry lists 29 T cell receptor beta chains sequenced from one sample in a study of T-cell reconstitution after alpha-beta-depleted transplantation in children. Unique molecular identifiers were built into the TCRbeta library. TCRdb processed the PCR reads anew with MiXCR; each CDR3 protein has one entry. The profile shows fewer than 550,000 distinct CDR3 sequences, roughly a tenth of them singletons. Here the sequenced sample was PBMCs, taken before TCRalphabeta/CD19-depleted stem cell transplant. The source of these receptors is a child aged 2 to 15 with inherited bone marrow failure, due to receive a stem cell transplant.

This clonotype appeared many times. The rearrangement uses TRBV5-6 and TRBJ2-6, with D tentatively TRBD1 (5 bases). The germline CDR1 and CDR2 sequences are SGHDT and YYEEEE. V lost 0 bases to trimming and J lost 1 base, with 11 bases between them. CDR3 length equals 17 residues. The CDR3 DNA reads as TGTGCCAGCAGCTTGGACAGGCCCCGATCTGGGGCCAACGTCCTGACTTTC. It encodes CASSLDRPRSGANVLTF.

This clonotype was seen ten or more times. This CDR3 reads CASSLSGGDYNEQFF. The CDR3 DNA reads as TGCGCCAGCAGCCTTAGCGGGGGGGATTACAATGAGCAGTTCTTC. The J gene is TRBJ2-1, the V gene TRBV5-1, with 11 bases fitting TRBD2. Losses at the gene ends were 4 bases for V and 4 bases for J; bases not matched to a gene: 4. Germline V CDR1 and CDR2: SGHRS, YFSETQ. The CDR3 is 15 residues long.

This clonotype has more than one count but fewer than ten. This chain links TRBV6-2 or TRBV6-3 with TRBJ2-2; the match to TRBD2 covers 10 bases. CDR1 and CDR2 from the germline V gene are MNHEY and SVGEGT. J gave up 1 base and V 2 bases, and 4 bases lay outside the gene matches. The CDR3 sequence is 17 residues long. Here the CDR3 DNA reads TGTGCCAGCAGTTACGCGGGACTAGCGTTGAACACCGGGGAGCTGTTTTTT. The encoded protein is CASSYAGLALNTGELFF.

The chain uses TRBV7-8 and TRBJ1-2; the D gene is possibly TRBD1 (5 bases). The V gene's germline CDR1 is SGHVS and CDR2 FQNEAQ. Trimming took off 1 base at V and 8 bases at J, with 8 bases between the two ends. The CDR3 length is 12 residues. Here the CDR3 reads CASSLGGQGYTF. The CDR3 DNA sequence: TGTGCCAGCAGCTTAGGGGGCCAAGGCTACACCTTC.

This clonotype was recorded many times. V gene TRBV10-3 combines with J gene TRBJ1-6; D perhaps matches TRBD1 (5 bases). V was clipped by 5 bases and J by 6 bases, with 11 bases between them. CDR1 ENHRY and CDR2 SYGVKD come from the germline V gene. This CDR3 comprises 14 residues. CDR3 loop: CAISRDGLNSPLHF. In DNA form, the CDR3 reads TGTGCCATCAGTCGGGACGGTCTTAATTCACCCCTCCACTTT.

This clonotype appeared many times. This chain uses TRBV4-3 with TRBJ2-7; 14 positions match TRBD2. The V gene end was trimmed by 4 bases and the J gene end by 1 base; junction bases not matched to a gene: 6. The CDR3 totals 17 residues. Germline CDR1 reads LGHNA; CDR2 reads YSLEER. This chain's CDR3 is CASSPGTSGSFSYEQYF. CDR3 bases: TGCGCCAGCAGCCCCGGGACTAGCGGGAGCTTTTCCTACGAGCAGTACTTC.

This clonotype was recorded many times. V is TRBV6-2 or TRBV6-3 and J is TRBJ2-1; D is possibly TRBD1 or TRBD2 (5 bases each). This CDR3 is 13 amino acids long. The ends were cut back, 8 bases at V and 10 bases at J, with 18 bases in the middle. Germline CDR1 reads MNHEY; CDR2 reads SVGEGT. The CDR3 coding sequence is TGTGCCAGCCAAAGCCCCACTAGGGGCGAGCAGTTCTTC. Translating it yields CASQSPTRGEQFF.

The V and J genes are TRBV29-1 and TRBJ1-2, with D uncertain. The germline V gene has CDR1 SQVTM and CDR2 ANQGSEA. The V end lost 5 bases, the J end lost 0 bases, and 19 bases lay between the germline ends. CDR3 length: 16 residues. The CDR3 here is CSVSSAHLATNYGYTF. CDR3 coding DNA: TGCAGCGTTTCCTCGGCCCACCTCGCAACTAACTATGGCTACACCTTC.

This clonotype was observed many times. This chain uses TRBV12-3 or TRBV12-4 with TRBJ1-1, with D hard to call. The CDR3 runs 11 residues. Between the trimmed V and J ends, which lost 5 bases and 2 bases, there was a span of 3 bases. The CDR3 region has the DNA TGTGCCAGCAGTATAAACACTGAAGCTTTCTTT. It translates to CASSINTEAFF.

This clonotype was picked up many times. This chain connects TRBV7-2 to TRBJ2-2; 13 nucleotides match TRBD2. Trimming at V came to 6 bases and at J to 7 bases, leaving 8 bases not matched to a gene. Germline values: CDR1 SGHTA, CDR2 FQGNSA. This CDR3 spans 16 amino acids. The CDR3 loop reads CASSQLAGGSHGELFF. In DNA form, the CDR3 reads TGTGCCAGCAGTCAACTAGCGGGAGGGAGTCACGGGGAGCTGTTTTTT.

In this sample, this clonotype turned up many times. This rearrangement joins TRBV20-1 to TRBJ2-3; 8 positions agree with TRBD1. Looked up from germline, CDR1 is DFQATT and CDR2 is SNEGSKA (reference sequence). J was trimmed by 0 bases and V by 6 bases; bases with no gene match: 5. This CDR3 is 14 amino acids long. CDR3 protein: CSARTGLSTDTQYF. CDR3 nucleotide sequence: TGCAGTGCCCGGACAGGGCTGAGCACAGATACGCAGTATTTT.

This clonotype was found many times. The chain links TRBV7-2 to TRBJ2-4; D gene uncertain. CDR1 is SGHTA, CDR2 FQGNSA, per germline. The ends were cut back, 2 bases at V and 3 bases at J, with 14 bases in the middle. This CDR3 comprises 16 residues. The CDR3 reads CASSLMGLEVKNIQYF. In nucleotides, the CDR3 is TGTGCCAGCAGCTTAATGGGGTTAGAGGTCAAAAACATTCAGTACTTC.

This clonotype turned up a few times. Here the CDR3 reads CASSQESSGVNEQFF. The CDR3 nucleotides are TGTGCCAGCAGCCAAGAATCTAGCGGGGTTAATGAGCAGTTCTTC. The rearrangement uses TRBV3-1 and TRBJ2-1; 9 bases match TRBD2. This CDR3 is built from 15 residues. Losses at the gene ends were 0 bases for V and 7 bases for J; bases not matched to a gene: 4. Germline CDR1 LGHDT, CDR2 YNNKEL (reference sequence).

V usage is TRBV28 and J usage is TRBJ2-1; 7 nucleotides match TRBD2. The CDR3 sequence is 16 residues long. J gave up 6 bases and V 6 bases, and 14 bases lay outside the gene matches. Germline loops: CDR1 MDHEN, CDR2 SYDVKM. CDR3 residues: CASSPLTGGSLNEQFF. CDR3 nucleotide sequence: TGTGCCAGCAGCCCGCTTACTGGCGGGAGTCTCAATGAGCAGTTCTTC.

The chain carries TRBV12-3 or TRBV12-4 and TRBJ2-3; maybe TRBD1 (6 bases). V was cut by 10 bases and J by 1 base, with 15 bases left in between. The CDR3 is made up of 14 amino acids. The DNA for the CDR3 is TGTGCCACCAGATTGGGACAAGGCACAGATACGCAGTATTTT. This sequence encodes CATRLGQGTDTQYF.

The chain is built from TRBV29-1 and TRBJ2-7; 12 bases are shared with TRBD2. V was pared by 6 bases and J by 0 bases, with 3 bases of the junction left unmatched. Germline V gene sequence: CDR1 SQVTM, CDR2 ANQGSEA. CDR3 length equals 14 residues. Here the CDR3 reads CSVGTSGSSYEQYF. The DNA for the CDR3 is TGCAGCGTCGGGACTAGCGGGTCCTCCTACGAGCAGTACTTC.

This clonotype was seen ten or more times. The gene calls are TRBV20-1 and TRBJ2-1; 9 bases map to TRBD2. CDR1 is DFQATT and CDR2 is SNEGSKA in the germline V gene (reference sequence). The CDR3 is 16 amino acids. V dropped 0 bases and J dropped 9; count of bases not matched to a gene: 12. The CDR3 here is CSARDFSAGGPGEQFF. The CDR3 DNA is TGCAGTGCTAGAGATTTTTCGGCGGGAGGGCCCGGTGAGCAGTTCTTC.

The J gene is TRBJ2-1, the V gene TRBV15; D is ambiguous. Germline values: CDR1 LNHNV, CDR2 YYDKDF (reference sequence). Trimming removed 0 bases at V and 4 bases at J, with 7 bases between. This CDR3 is built from 14 residues. CDR3 DNA: TGTGCCACCAGCAGAGACAGCTTTTACAATGAGCAGTTCTTC. Its translation is CATSRDSFYNEQFF. The full variable domain, its missing parts supplied by reference TRBV15 and TRBJ2-1, is DAMVIQNPRYQVTQFGKPVTLSCSQTLNHNVMYWYQQKSSQAPKLLFHYYDKDFNNEADTPDNFQSRRPNTSFCFLDIRSPGLGDTAMYLCATSRDSFYNEQFFGPGTRLTVL.

This clonotype has ten or more counts. V gene TRBV29-1 combines with J gene TRBJ2-6; D may be TRBD1 (6 bases). The CDR3 has 15 residues. Germline V gene data show CDR1 as SQVTM and CDR2 as ANQGSEA. Between the trimmed V and J ends, which lost 6 bases and 0 bases, there was a span of 12 bases. The CDR3 loop is CSVAGESSGANVLTF. The CDR3 DNA reads TGCAGCGTCGCAGGGGAATCCTCTGGGGCCAACGTCCTGACTTTC.

The V call is TRBV12-3 or TRBV12-4, the J call TRBJ1-5; no firm D call. This CDR3 spans 13 amino acids. Trimming pared 3 bases from V and 3 bases from J, leaving 6 bases between. In nucleotides, the CDR3 is TGTGCCAGCAGTTTGACCTACAATCAGCCCCAGCATTTT. Protein sequence: CASSLTYNQPQHF.

This clonotype was recorded many times. V and J are TRBV27 and TRBJ2-7, with D perhaps matching TRBD2 (6 bases). The CDR3 loop spans 15 amino acids. Germline V gives CDR1 MNHEY, CDR2 SMNVEV (reference sequence). V was shortened by 3 bases and J by 2 bases, with 14 bases between the two germline ends. The chain's CDR3 is CASSLRGSGAYEQYF. The CDR3, as DNA: TGTGCCAGCAGTTTGCGGGGTAGCGGCGCCTACGAGCAGTACTTC.

This clonotype has at least ten counts. This chain joins TRBV5-1 and TRBJ2-2; 11 nucleotides agree with TRBD1. This CDR3 is built from 15 residues. V lost 0 bases and J lost 6; bases outside the gene matches: 1. CDR1 and CDR2 (germline): SGHRS, YFSETQ. The CDR3: CASSLADRGPGELFF. The CDR3 region has the DNA TGCGCCAGCAGCTTGGCGGACAGGGGGCCCGGGGAGCTGTTTTTT.

Only a few counts were recorded for this clonotype. This chain joins TRBV27 and TRBJ2-7, with a weak D call TRBD1 (5 bases). Trimming removed 3 bases from V and 5 bases from J, with 11 bases in between. Germline V gene data show CDR1 as MNHEY and CDR2 as SMNVEV (reference sequence). The CDR3 runs to 13 residues. The CDR3 nucleotides read TGTGCCAGCAGTTTGGTAGGGGAACACGAGCAGTACTTC. Translation gives CASSLVGEHEQYF.

This clonotype was recorded a few times. J is TRBJ2-2 and V is TRBV30; 7 positions match TRBD2. Germline V gives CDR1 GTSNPN, CDR2 SVGIG (reference sequence). The CDR3 is made up of 14 amino acids. V shed 5 bases, J shed 5 bases, and the junction held 8 bases outside the gene matches. The CDR3 spells CAWLRDYLTGELFF. DNA of the CDR3: TGTGCCTGGCTCCGGGACTATCTGACCGGGGAGCTGTTTTTT.

J is TRBJ2-2 and V is TRBV23-1; 7 bases map to TRBD1. TRBV23-1 is classed as an ORF, of uncertain function. The CDR3 runs 17 residues. J lost 0 bases, V lost 4 bases, and 8 bases had no gene match. In DNA form, the CDR3 reads TGCGCCAGCAGTCGGGATAGGGGACAGTCGAACACCGGGGAGCTGTTTTTT. Amino acids: CASSRDRGQSNTGELFF.

This clonotype has a count of ten or more. The chain links TRBV19 to TRBJ1-5, with D hard to call. V lost 5 bases to trimming and J lost 0 bases, with 8 bases between them. Germline V gene sequence: CDR1 LNHDA, CDR2 SQIVND (reference sequence). This CDR3 is 14 amino acids long. The CDR3 region is CASSPTYSNQPQHF. The CDR3 nucleotides read TGTGCCAGTAGTCCCACCTATAGCAATCAGCCCCAGCATTTT.

This chain uses TRBV29-1 with TRBJ1-1; 8 bases are a match to TRBD1. This CDR3 spans 14 amino acids. V was pared by 0 bases and J by 1 base, with 1 base of the junction left unmatched. The V gene's germline CDR1 is SQVTM and CDR2 ANQGSEA. CDR3 in DNA: TGCAGCGTTGAAGACGGACAGGGGAACACTGAAGCTTTCTTT. Its translation is CSVEDGQGNTEAFF.

The table lists this clonotype with many counts. The chain carries TRBV30 and TRBJ2-7; no clear D gene. Per the germline V gene, CDR1 is GTSNPN and CDR2 is SVGIG (reference sequence). The CDR3 length is 13 residues. Deletions cut 0 bases from V and 1 base from J, with 7 bases between. Written as DNA, the CDR3 is TGTGCCTGGAGTGTAGTACTTTCCTACGAGCAGTACTTC. Its translation: CAWSVVLSYEQYF. The whole variable domain, filled in from reference TRBV30 and TRBJ2-7, reads SQTIHQWPATLVQPVGSPLSLECTVEGTSNPNLYWYRQAAGRGLQLLFYSVGIGQISSEVPQNLSASRPQDRQFILSSKKLLLSDSGFYLCAWSVVLSYEQYFGPGTRLTVT.

This clonotype was counted a few times. This rearrangement joins TRBV12-3 or TRBV12-4 to TRBJ2-7; D could derive from TRBD1 or TRBD2 (5 bases each). Trimming removed 3 bases at V and 0 bases at J, with 9 bases between. This CDR3 contains 14 residues. The CDR3 region is CASSLSGHSYEQYF. DNA for the CDR3: TGTGCCAGCAGTTTGAGCGGACACTCCTACGAGCAGTACTTC.